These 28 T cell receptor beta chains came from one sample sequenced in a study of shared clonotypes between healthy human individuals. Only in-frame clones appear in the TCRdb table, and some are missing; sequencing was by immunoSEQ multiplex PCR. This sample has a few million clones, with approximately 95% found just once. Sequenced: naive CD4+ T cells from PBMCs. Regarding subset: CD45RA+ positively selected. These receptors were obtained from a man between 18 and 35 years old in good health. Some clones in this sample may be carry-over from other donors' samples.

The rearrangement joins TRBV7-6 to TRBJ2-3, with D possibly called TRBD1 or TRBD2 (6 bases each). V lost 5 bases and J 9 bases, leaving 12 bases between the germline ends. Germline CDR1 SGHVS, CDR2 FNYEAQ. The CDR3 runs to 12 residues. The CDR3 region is CASSQTGRTQYF. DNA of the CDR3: TGTGCCAGCAGCCAAACAGGGAGGACGCAGTATTTT.

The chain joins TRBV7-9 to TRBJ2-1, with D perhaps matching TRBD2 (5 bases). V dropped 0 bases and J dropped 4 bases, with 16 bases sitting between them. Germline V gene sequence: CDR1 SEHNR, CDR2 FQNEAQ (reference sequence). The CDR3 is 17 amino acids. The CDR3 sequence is CASSLAGSSSLYNEQFF. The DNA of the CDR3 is TGTGCCAGCAGCTTAGCGGGGTCGTCTAGCTTGTACAATGAGCAGTTCTTC.

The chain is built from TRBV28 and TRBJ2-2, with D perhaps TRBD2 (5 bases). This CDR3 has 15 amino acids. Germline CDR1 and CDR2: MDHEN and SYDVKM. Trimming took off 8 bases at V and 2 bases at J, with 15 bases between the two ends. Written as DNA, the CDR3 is TGTGCCAGCTGCGTGGGCGGGTCTAACACCGGGGAGCTGTTTTTT. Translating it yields CASCVGGSNTGELFF.

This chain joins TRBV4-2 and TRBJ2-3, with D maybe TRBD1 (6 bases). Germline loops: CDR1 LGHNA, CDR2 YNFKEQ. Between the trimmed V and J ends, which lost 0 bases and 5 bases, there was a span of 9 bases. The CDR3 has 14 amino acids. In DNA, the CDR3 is TGTGCCAGCAGCCAAGAGGGCAGGGGAGATACGCAGTATTTT. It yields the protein CASSQEGRGDTQYF.

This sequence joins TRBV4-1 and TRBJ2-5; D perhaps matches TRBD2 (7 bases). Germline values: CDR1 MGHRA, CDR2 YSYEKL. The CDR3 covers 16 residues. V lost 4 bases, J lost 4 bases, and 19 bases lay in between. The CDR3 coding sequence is TGCGCCAGCAGCCCAGGCCGGGGGGTGACAGGAGAGACCCAGTACTTC. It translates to CASSPGRGVTGETQYF.

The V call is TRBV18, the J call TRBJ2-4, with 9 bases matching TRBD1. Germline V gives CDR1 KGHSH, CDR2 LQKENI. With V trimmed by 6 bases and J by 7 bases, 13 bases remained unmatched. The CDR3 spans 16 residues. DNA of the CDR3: TGTGCCAGCTCGCTACAGGGGGCTGGCGTAGGGAACATTCAGTACTTC. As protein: CASSLQGAGVGNIQYF.

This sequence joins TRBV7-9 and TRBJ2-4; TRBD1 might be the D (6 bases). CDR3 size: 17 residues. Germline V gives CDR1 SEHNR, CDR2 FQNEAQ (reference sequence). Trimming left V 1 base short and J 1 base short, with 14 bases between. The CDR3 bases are TGTGCCAGCAGCTTAGAGTACCAGGGGTCCGCCAAAAACATTCAGTACTTC. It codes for CASSLEYQGSAKNIQYF.

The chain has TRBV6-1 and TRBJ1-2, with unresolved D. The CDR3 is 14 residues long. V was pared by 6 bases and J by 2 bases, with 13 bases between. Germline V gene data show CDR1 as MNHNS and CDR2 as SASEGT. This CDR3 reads CASSEADGNYGYTF. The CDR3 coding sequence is TGTGCCAGCAGCGAGGCGGACGGGAACTATGGCTACACCTTC.

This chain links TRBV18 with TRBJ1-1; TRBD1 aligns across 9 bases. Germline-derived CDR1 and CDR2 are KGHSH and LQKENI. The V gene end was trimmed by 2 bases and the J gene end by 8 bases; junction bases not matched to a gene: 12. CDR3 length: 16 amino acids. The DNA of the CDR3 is TGTGCCAGCTCACCAACAGGGGGCCTGGCCGCGGGGGAAGCTTTCTTT. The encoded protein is CASSPTGGLAAGEAFF. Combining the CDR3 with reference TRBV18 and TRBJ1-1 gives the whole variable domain NAGVMQNPRHLVRRRGQEARLRCSPMKGHSHVYWYRQLPEEGLKFMVYLQKENIIDESGMPKERFSAEFPKEGPSILRIQQVVRGDSAAYFCASSPTGGLAAGEAFFGQGTRLTVV.

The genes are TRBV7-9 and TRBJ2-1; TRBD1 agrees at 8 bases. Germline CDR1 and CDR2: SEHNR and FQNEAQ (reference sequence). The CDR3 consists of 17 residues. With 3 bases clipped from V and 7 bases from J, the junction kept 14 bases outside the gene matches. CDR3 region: CASSLAPPGQAVNEQFF. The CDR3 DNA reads TGTGCCAGCAGCTTGGCTCCACCGGGACAGGCAGTGAATGAGCAGTTCTTC.

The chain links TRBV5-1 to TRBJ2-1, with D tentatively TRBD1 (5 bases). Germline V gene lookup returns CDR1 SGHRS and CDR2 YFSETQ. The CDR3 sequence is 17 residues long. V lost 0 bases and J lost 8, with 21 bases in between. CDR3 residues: CASSLGVSWGFSYEQFF. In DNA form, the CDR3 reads TGCGCCAGCAGCTTGGGGGTTTCATGGGGCTTTTCCTATGAGCAGTTCTTC. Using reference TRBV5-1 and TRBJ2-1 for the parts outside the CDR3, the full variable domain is KAGVTQTPRYLIKTRGQQVTLSCSPISGHRSVSWYQQTPGQGLQFLFEYFSETQRNKGNFPGRFSGRQFSNSRSEMNVSTLELGDSALYLCASSLGVSWGFSYEQFFGPGTRLTVL.

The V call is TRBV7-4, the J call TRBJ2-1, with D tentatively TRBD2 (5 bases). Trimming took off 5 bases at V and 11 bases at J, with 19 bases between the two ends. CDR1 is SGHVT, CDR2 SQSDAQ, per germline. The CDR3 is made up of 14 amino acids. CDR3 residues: CASSQPDGVKKQFF. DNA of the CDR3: TGTGCCAGCAGCCAACCCGACGGGGTAAAAAAGCAGTTCTTC.

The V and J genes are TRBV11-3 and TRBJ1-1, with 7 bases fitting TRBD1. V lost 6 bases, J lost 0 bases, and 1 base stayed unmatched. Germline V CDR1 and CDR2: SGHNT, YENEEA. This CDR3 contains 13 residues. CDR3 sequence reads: CASSTGVNTEAFF. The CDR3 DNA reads TGTGCCAGCAGTACAGGGGTGAACACTGAAGCTTTCTTT.

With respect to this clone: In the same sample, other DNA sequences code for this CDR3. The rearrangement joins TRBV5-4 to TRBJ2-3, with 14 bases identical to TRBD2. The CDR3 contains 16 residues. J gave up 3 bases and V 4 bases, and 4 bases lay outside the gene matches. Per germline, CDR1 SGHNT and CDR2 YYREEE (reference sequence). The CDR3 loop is CASSRGLAGATDTQYF. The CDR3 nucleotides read TGTGCCAGCAGCCGGGGACTAGCGGGAGCAACAGATACGCAGTATTTT.

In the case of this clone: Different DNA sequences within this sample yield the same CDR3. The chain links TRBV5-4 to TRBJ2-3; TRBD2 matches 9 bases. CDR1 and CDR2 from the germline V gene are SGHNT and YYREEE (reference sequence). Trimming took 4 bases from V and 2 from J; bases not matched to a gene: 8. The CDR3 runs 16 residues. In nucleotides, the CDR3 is TGTGCCAGCAGCACAAGACTAGCGGAATCCACAGATACGCAGTATTTT. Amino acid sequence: CASSTRLAESTDTQYF.

The CDR3 region is CASSLFRGVPGANVLTF. The DNA of the CDR3 is TGTGCCAGCAGCTTATTCAGGGGAGTTCCTGGGGCCAACGTCCTGACTTTC. The rearrangement joins TRBV7-3 to TRBJ2-6, with a weak D call TRBD1 (6 bases). The V end was cut by 2 bases, the J end by 2 bases, with 13 bases between. CDR3 length: 17 residues. CDR1 is SGHTA and CDR2 is FQGTGA in the germline V gene.

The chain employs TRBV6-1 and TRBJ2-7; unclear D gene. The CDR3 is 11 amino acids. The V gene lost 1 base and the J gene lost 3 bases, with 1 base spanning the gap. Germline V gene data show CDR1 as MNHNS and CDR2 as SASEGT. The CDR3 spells CASSEDYEQYF. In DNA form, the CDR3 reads TGTGCCAGCAGTGAAGACTACGAGCAGTACTTC.

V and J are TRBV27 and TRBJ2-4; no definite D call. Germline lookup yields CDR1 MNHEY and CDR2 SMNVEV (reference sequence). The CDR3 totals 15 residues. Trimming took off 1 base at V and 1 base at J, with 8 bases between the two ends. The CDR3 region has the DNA TGTGCCAGCAGTTTATTCCAGAGCGCCAAAAACATTCAGTACTTC. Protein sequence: CASSLFQSAKNIQYF.

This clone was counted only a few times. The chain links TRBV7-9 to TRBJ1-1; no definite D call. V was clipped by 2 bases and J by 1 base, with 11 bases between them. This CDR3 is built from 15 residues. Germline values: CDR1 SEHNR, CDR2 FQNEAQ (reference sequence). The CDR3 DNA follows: TGTGCCAGCAGCTTAAGGAGGCTCAAGAACACTGAAGCTTTCTTT. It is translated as CASSLRRLKNTEAFF.

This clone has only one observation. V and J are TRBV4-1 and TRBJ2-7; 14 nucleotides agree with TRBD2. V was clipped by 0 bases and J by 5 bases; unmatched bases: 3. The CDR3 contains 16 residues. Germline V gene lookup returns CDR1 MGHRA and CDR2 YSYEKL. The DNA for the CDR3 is TGCGCCAGCAGCCAAGATGGACTAGCGGGAGGTGACGAGCAGTACTTC. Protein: CASSQDGLAGGDEQYF.

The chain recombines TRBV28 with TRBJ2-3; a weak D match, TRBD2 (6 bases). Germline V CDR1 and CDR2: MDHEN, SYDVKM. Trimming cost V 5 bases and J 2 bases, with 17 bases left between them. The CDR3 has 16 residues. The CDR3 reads CASSAGGATNTDTQYF. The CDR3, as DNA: TGTGCCAGCAGTGCCGGCGGGGCAACGAACACAGATACGCAGTATTTT.

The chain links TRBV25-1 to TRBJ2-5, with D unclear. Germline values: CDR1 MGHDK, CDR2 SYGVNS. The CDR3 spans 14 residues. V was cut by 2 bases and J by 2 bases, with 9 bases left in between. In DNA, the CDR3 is TGTGCCAGCAGTGAAAACTTAAGGCAAGAGACCCAGTACTTC. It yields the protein CASSENLRQETQYF.

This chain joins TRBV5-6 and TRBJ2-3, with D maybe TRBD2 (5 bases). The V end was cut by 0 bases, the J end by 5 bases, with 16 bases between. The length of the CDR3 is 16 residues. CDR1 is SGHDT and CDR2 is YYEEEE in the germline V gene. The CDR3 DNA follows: TGTGCCAGCAGCTTGGGCTCGCTGTCCGCGGGAGATACGCAGTATTTT. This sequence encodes CASSLGSLSAGDTQYF.

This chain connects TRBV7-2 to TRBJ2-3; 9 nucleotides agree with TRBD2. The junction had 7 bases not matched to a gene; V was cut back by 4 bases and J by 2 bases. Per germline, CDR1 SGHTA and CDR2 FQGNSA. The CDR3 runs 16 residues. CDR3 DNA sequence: TGTGCCAGCAGCTCCCTAGCGGGATCCATCACAGATACGCAGTATTTT. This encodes CASSSLAGSITDTQYF.

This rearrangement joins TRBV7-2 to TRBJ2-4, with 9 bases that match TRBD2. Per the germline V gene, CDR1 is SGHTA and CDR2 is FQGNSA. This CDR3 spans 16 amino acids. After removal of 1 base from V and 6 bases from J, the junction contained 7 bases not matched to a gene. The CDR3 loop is CASSLDLPGLANIQYF. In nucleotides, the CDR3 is TGTGCCAGCAGCTTAGACCTTCCGGGACTAGCAAACATTCAGTACTTC.

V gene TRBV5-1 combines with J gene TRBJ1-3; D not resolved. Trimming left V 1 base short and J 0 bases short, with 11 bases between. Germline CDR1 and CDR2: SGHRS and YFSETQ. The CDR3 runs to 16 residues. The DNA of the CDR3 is TGCGCCAGCAGCTTGCCTGACGGAAACTCTGGAAACACCATATATTTT. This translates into CASSLPDGNSGNTIYF.

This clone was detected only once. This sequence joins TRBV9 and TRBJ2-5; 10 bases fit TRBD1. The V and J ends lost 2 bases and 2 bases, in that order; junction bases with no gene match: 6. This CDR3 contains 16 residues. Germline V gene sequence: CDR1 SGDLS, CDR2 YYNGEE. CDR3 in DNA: TGTGCCAGCAGCGTGGGGACAGGGGCGGATCAAGAGACCCAGTACTTC. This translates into CASSVGTGADQETQYF.

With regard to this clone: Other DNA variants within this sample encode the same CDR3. The CDR3 here is CASSLAASGSSYEQYF. CDR3 nucleotide sequence: TGTGCCAGCAGCTTAGCTGCTAGCGGGAGCTCCTACGAGCAGTACTTC. The chain recombines TRBV7-2 with TRBJ2-7; the match to TRBD2 covers 10 bases. Germline loops: CDR1 SGHTA, CDR2 FQGNSA. The length of the CDR3 is 16 residues. V shed 0 bases, J shed 0 bases, and the junction held 2 bases outside the gene matches.